The sequence of this TCR beta chain was determined in a study of blood T cell repertoires in COVID-19. Study in general: Spain, Italy and the United States supplied samples that represented acute and convalescent COVID-19. Sample material is recorded as cDNA or gDNA derived from T cells, B-cell-depleted T cells, or PBMCs.

Recovered participants had two consecutive negative NP/OP PCR tests, healthcare professional clearance, or symptom resolution. Germline CDR1 is MNHEY and CDR2 is SMNVEV (reference sequence). With V trimmed by 4 bases and J by 10 bases, 9 bases remained unmatched. The CDR3 runs to 15 residues. Profiling relied on immunoSEQ multiplex PCR, and the TCRdb table lists in-frame clones only, not all of them. The sample carries nearly 200,000 clones, about 80% recorded once. Sequenced input: PBMCs or T cells enriched from blood (not recorded which). The rearrangement uses TRBV27 and TRBJ1-6; 8 bases fit TRBD1. This clonotype was obtained from a man aged 35-49 years who had recovered from COVID-19. For the CDR3, the DNA is TGTGCCAGCAGTTATAGAGGACAGGGTCTCTCACCCCTCCACTTT. As protein: CASSYRGQGLSPLHF.